The 17 T cell receptor beta chains below come from one sample, sequenced in a study of cytomegalovirus exposure and HLA in healthy donors. In the PCR, 60 Vbeta and 13 Jbeta primers were used. Measured with immunoSEQ multiplex PCR; TCRdb has only the in-frame clones, and not every one. The sample contains approximately 190,000 clones, around four fifths of which appear only once. Sequences were obtained from PBMCs. The receptors originated from a woman between 45 and 60 years old in good health and CMV-seropositive.

This chain links TRBV6-5 with TRBJ1-6; TRBD1 is a possible D gene (5 bases). The CDR3 totals 15 residues. Looked up from germline, CDR1 is MNHEY and CDR2 is SVGAGI. Trimming removed 5 bases from V and 10 bases from J, with 18 bases in between. CDR3 protein: CASSGPGLGGSPLHF. CDR3 coding DNA: TGTGCCAGCAGTGGGCCAGGGTTGGGGGGGTCACCCCTCCACTTT.

The chain joins TRBV27 to TRBJ1-1; possible D gene TRBD1, 5 bases. V was pared by 0 bases and J by 5 bases, with 16 bases between. The CDR3 has 16 amino acids. The germline V gene has CDR1 MNHEY and CDR2 SMNVEV (reference sequence). CDR3 amino acids: CASSLSFGAGLTEAFF. The CDR3 DNA reads as TGTGCCAGCAGTTTATCGTTCGGGGCGGGGTTGACTGAAGCTTTCTTT.

CDR3 DNA sequence: TGTGCCAGCTCACACGGCCTAGGGAACACTGAAGCTTTCTTT. This encodes CASSHGLGNTEAFF. The V and J genes are TRBV18 and TRBJ1-1; D is uncertain. Trimming pared 4 bases from V and 1 base from J, leaving 10 bases between. Germline V lookup: CDR1 KGHSH, CDR2 LQKENI. The CDR3 length is 14 residues.

J is TRBJ1-1 and V is TRBV18; 7 bases agree with TRBD1. CDR3 length equals 17 residues. Germline V CDR1 and CDR2: KGHSH, LQKENI. V shed 3 bases, J shed 0 bases, and the junction held 10 bases outside the gene matches. This CDR3 is CASSPRGTARLNTEAFF. CDR3 DNA sequence: TGTGCCAGCTCACCGAGGGGGACAGCTAGATTGAACACTGAAGCTTTCTTT.

The chain joins TRBV5-1 to TRBJ2-3; possible D gene TRBD2, 6 bases. Germline assignment: CDR1 SGHRS and CDR2 YFSETQ. The germline V and J ends were trimmed by 0 bases and 0 bases, with 11 bases remaining between them. CDR3 size: 16 residues. Here the CDR3 reads CASSLGRGSSTDTQYF. The CDR3 region has the DNA TGCGCCAGCAGCTTGGGTCGGGGGAGCAGCACAGATACGCAGTATTTT.

The CDR3 sequence is CASSLLAGGALYEQYF. The CDR3 nucleotides are TGTGCCAGCAGTTTACTAGCGGGGGGGGCCCTCTACGAGCAGTACTTC. The chain employs TRBV5-4 and TRBJ2-7; 13 bases line up with TRBD2. The CDR3 is 16 residues long. The germline gives CDR1 SGHNT, CDR2 YYREEE (reference sequence). V lost 5 bases and J lost 3; bases outside the gene matches: 8.

This clone has only one observation. The chain recombines TRBV23-1 with TRBJ2-3; 13 positions agree with TRBD2. TRBV23-1 is labeled an ORF, and its function is uncertain. After removal of 3 bases from V and 2 bases from J, the junction contained 17 bases not matched to a gene. CDR3 size: 21 residues. The CDR3 region has the DNA TGCGCCAGCAGTCACCCCACTGAACTAGCGGGGGGGCCTGAGGTCACAGATACGCAGTATTTT. Translation gives CASSHPTELAGGPEVTDTQYF.

On this clone: Sequence at one end of the junction differs from germline and may be a read error. The CDR3 DNA reads as TGCAGCGTTCAAGACTTCACAGATACGCAGTATTTT. The encoded protein is CSVQDFTDTQYF. The J gene is TRBJ2-3, the V gene TRBV29-1; D unresolved. Per the germline V gene, CDR1 is SQVTM and CDR2 is ANQGSEA. The CDR3 totals 12 residues.

The chain recombines TRBV28 with TRBJ2-5; D is undetermined. From germline, CDR1 is MDHEN and CDR2 SYDVKM. V gave up 5 bases and J gave up 4 bases, with 11 bases separating them. The CDR3 covers 13 residues. The CDR3 is CASSPANRETQYF. For the CDR3, the DNA is TGTGCCAGCAGTCCGGCTAACAGAGAGACCCAGTACTTC.

In its sample, this clone was seen once. The genes are TRBV5-5 and TRBJ1-6, with TRBD1 matching over 9 bases. From germline, CDR1 is SGHKS and CDR2 YYEKEE (reference sequence). The trim removed 4 bases at V and 6 bases at J, leaving 8 bases unmatched. This CDR3 is 16 amino acids long. The CDR3 reads CASSMTGTGINSPLHF. The CDR3 coding sequence is TGTGCCAGCAGCATGACTGGGACAGGGATTAATTCACCCCTCCACTTT.

V is TRBV28 and J is TRBJ1-1; 7 bases align to TRBD1. Germline V gives CDR1 MDHEN, CDR2 SYDVKM. Trimming took 10 bases from V and 5 from J; bases not matched to a gene: 7. There are 12 residues in the CDR3. For the CDR3, the DNA is TGTGCCACCTTCAACAGGGGTACTGAAGCTTTCTTT. The encoded protein is CATFNRGTEAFF.

V and J are TRBV10-3 and TRBJ2-7, with D possibly matching TRBD1 (6 bases). Between the trimmed V and J ends, which lost 7 bases and 7 bases, there was a span of 17 bases. Germline V lookup: CDR1 ENHRY, CDR2 SYGVKD. CDR3 length: 13 residues. CDR3 in amino acids: CAINAGRGGEQYF. CDR3 nucleotide sequence: TGTGCCATCAACGCGGGCAGGGGTGGGGAGCAGTACTTC.

The rearrangement links TRBV5-4 to TRBJ2-7; TRBD1 matches 8 bases. Trimming cost V 3 bases and J 0 bases; bases outside gene matches: 2. The germline gives CDR1 SGHNT, CDR2 YYREEE (reference sequence). The CDR3 loop spans 14 amino acids. This chain's CDR3 is CASSSGTGSYEQYF. The CDR3, as DNA: TGTGCCAGCAGCTCCGGGACAGGCTCCTACGAGCAGTACTTC. The full variable domain, completed using reference TRBV5-4 and TRBJ2-7, is ETGVTQSPTHLIKTRGQQVTLRCSSQSGHNTVSWYQQALGQGPQFIFQYYREEENGRGNFPPRFSGLQFPNYSSELNVNALELDDSALYLCASSSGTGSYEQYFGPGTRLTVT.

The CDR3 reads CASTRGNTDTQYF. CDR3 DNA sequence: TGTGCCAGCACAAGGGGAAACACAGATACGCAGTATTTT. The J gene is TRBJ2-3, the V gene TRBV7-2; possibly TRBD1 for D (5 bases). The V end was cut by 7 bases, the J end by 2 bases, with 10 bases between. Per germline, CDR1 SGHTA and CDR2 FQGNSA. The CDR3 is 13 amino acids.

The CDR3 spells CASSQFDNYEQYF. CDR3 coding DNA: TGCGCCAGCAGCCAATTCGACAACTACGAGCAGTACTTC. The rearrangement uses TRBV4-1 and TRBJ2-7, with unresolved D. Trimming took off 2 bases at V and 3 bases at J, with 8 bases between the two ends. CDR3 length: 13 amino acids. Germline CDR1 MGHRA, CDR2 YSYEKL.

The J gene is TRBJ1-4, the V gene TRBV7-2; 8 bases match TRBD1. Unmatched junction bases numbered 4, after V lost 4 bases and J lost 3 bases. The CDR3 length is 15 residues. CDR1 is SGHTA, CDR2 FQGNSA, per germline. DNA for the CDR3: TGTGCCAGCAGCTCCTGGACAGGGTCTAATGAAAAACTGTTTTTT. It is translated as CASSSWTGSNEKLFF.

The CDR3 coding sequence is TGTGCCAGTAGGCCTACCCCCCAAGCGGGGTCAAATGAGCAGTACTTC. Encoded protein: CASRPTPQAGSNEQYF. V usage is TRBV19 and J usage is TRBJ2-7; 7 bases agree with TRBD2. V shed 6 bases, J shed 7 bases, and the junction held 18 bases outside the gene matches. Germline-derived CDR1 and CDR2 are LNHDA and SQIVND (reference sequence). The CDR3 length is 16 residues.